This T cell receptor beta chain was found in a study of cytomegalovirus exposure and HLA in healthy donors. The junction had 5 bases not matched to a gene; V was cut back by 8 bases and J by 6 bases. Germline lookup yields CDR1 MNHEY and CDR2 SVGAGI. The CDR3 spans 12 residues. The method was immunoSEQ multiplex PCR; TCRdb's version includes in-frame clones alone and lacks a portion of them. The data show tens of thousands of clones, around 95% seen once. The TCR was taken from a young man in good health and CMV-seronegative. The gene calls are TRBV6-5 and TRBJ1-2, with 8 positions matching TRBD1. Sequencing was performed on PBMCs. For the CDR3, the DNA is TGTGCCAGCGGATGGACAGGGAATGGCTACACCTTC. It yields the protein CASGWTGNGYTF.